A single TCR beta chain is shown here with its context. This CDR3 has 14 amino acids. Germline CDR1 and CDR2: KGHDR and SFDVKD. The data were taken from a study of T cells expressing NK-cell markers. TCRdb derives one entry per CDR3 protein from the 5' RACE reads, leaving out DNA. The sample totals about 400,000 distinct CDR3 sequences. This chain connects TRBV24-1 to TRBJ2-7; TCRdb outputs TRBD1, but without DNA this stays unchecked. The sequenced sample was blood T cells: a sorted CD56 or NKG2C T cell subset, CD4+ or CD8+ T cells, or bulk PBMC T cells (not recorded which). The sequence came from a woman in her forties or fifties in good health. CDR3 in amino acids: CATSDSYRVHEQYF.